This entry describes one T cell receptor beta chain. This CDR3 spans 15 amino acids. CDR1 is SGHRS and CDR2 is YFSETQ in the germline V gene. The J segment lost 2 bases and the V segment lost 3 bases, leaving 6 bases of the junction unmatched. TCRdb keeps only in-frame clones here, not all; method: immunoSEQ multiplex PCR. This table holds about 80,000 clones, 90% to 95% found once. The data were taken from a study of technical replicates of blood from several donors. Sequenced sample: T cells isolated from PBMCs. This clonotype originated in a human donor in good health. The rearrangement links TRBV5-1 to TRBJ2-7, with 9 positions matching TRBD1. The CDR3 DNA sequence: TGCGCCAGCAGCTCTCACGGGACAGGGACCTACGAGCAGTACTTC. Its translation is CASSSHGTGTYEQYF.